The clone carrying this T cell receptor beta chain has more than one count but fewer than ten. As yet, its antigen is unknown. The sample belongs to a study of identical twins. Notes on the study in general: Analyses of zero insertions could, in part, be confounded by invariant MAIT and iNKT cells.

This CDR3 region has 14 residues. Trimming stripped 0 bases from V and 0 bases from J, with 5 bases between. Germline CDR1 DFQATT, CDR2 SNEGSKA (reference sequence). TCRdb redid the calling of the 5' RACE reads with MiXCR, one entry per CDR3 protein. The sample consists of about 920,000 distinct CDR3 sequences, 9% to 15% of them appearing once. The sample was also linked to a second study, of yellow fever vaccine responses in identical twins.

The clonotype was recovered from a woman aged 18-35 years in good health. This rearrangement joins TRBV20-1 to TRBJ2-2; no firm D call. The sample taken for sequencing was PBMCs. The CDR3 spells CSARDSSNTGELFF. As DNA, the CDR3 is TGCAGTGCTAGAGACAGTTCGAACACCGGGGAGCTGTTTTTT.